This T cell receptor beta chain derives from a study of cytomegalovirus exposure and HLA in healthy donors. Study-wide context: Within the Caucasian-associated ancestry cluster were 81% of the approximately 400 genotyped donors. Regarding the study as a whole: In vitro experiments confirmed that three CMV-associated chains were specific for CMV antigens.

For this clone: Its matching antigen is unknown.

The PCR was carried out with 60 Vbeta primers and 13 Jbeta primers. Produced via immunoSEQ multiplex PCR; TCRdb's table is partial and in-frame only. The table shows 150,000 to 200,000 clones, with 60% to 80% occurring only once. The V gene end was trimmed by 8 bases and the J gene end by 2 bases; junction bases not matched to a gene: 10. Germline CDR1 reads SEHNR; CDR2 reads FQNEAQ (reference sequence). The CDR3 loop spans 15 amino acids. The chain carries TRBV7-9 and TRBJ2-3; 7 bases line up with TRBD1. Sample: PBMCs. The source of this sequence is a male donor in good health and CMV-seronegative. CDR3 sequence: CASSSGQGDTDTQYF. The CDR3 coding sequence is TGTGCCAGCTCGTCTGGGCAGGGGGACACAGATACGCAGTATTTT.